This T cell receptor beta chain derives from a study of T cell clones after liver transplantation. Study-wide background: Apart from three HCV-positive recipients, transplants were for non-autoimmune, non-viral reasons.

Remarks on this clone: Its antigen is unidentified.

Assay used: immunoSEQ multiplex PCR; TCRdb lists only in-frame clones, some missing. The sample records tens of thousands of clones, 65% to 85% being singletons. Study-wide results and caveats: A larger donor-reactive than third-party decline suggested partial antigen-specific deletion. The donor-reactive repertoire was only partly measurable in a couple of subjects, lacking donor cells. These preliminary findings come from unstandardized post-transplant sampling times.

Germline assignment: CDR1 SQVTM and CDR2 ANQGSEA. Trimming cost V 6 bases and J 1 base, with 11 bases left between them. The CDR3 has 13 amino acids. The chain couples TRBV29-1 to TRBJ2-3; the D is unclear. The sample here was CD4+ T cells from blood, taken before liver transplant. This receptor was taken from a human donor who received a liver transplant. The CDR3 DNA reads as TGCAGCGTCGATCTGGAAGGCACAGATACGCAGTATTTT. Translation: CSVDLEGTDTQYF.